This is a list of T cell receptor beta chains from one sample in a study of cytomegalovirus exposure and HLA in healthy donors. Generated by immunoSEQ multiplex PCR, the TCRdb table keeps only in-frame clones and is missing some. The sample records roughly 160,000 clones, roughly 76% being singletons. Sequencing was done on a sample of PBMCs. All receptors derive from a woman in her 50s in good health and CMV-seronegative. Both conserved end residues are part of each CDR3. Fields, in order: J gene, V gene, clone size, D gene, CDR3 DNA, CDR3 protein. A D gene is named only where the DNA matches it firmly. Size tells how often a clone was seen (once, few, many) or the class of an expanded clone, and some rows leave it out.

J gene: TRBJ2-2
V gene: TRBV7-2
clone size: .
D gene: .
CDR3 DNA: TGTGCCAGCAGCATCGCGCAGGTGACGAACACCGGGGAGCTGTTTTTT
CDR3 protein: CASSIAQVTNTGELFF

J gene: TRBJ2-1
V gene: TRBV7-2
clone size: .
D gene: .
CDR3 DNA: TGTGCCAGCAGCTTGGGCACGGCCCACAATGAGCAGTTCTTC
CDR3 protein: CASSLGTAHNEQFF

J gene: TRBJ2-5
V gene: TRBV15
clone size: .
D gene: .
CDR3 DNA: TGTGCCACCAGCAGGCGACAGTTTCTACAAGAGACCCAGTACTTC
CDR3 protein: CATSRRQFLQETQYF

J gene: TRBJ2-7
V gene: TRBV6-4
clone size: .
D gene: TRBD2
CDR3 DNA: TGTGCCAGCAGTGGGATCACTAGCGGGGTCTACGAGCAGTACTTC
CDR3 protein: CASSGITSGVYEQYF

J gene: TRBJ1-3
V gene: TRBV7-9
clone size: .
D gene: .
CDR3 DNA: TGTTCCAGCCTCCTCGAGGTTCTCTCTGGAAACACCATATATTTT
CDR3 protein: CSSLLEVLSGNTIYF

J gene: TRBJ2-3
V gene: TRBV19
clone size: .
D gene: TRBD2
CDR3 DNA: TGTGCCAGTAGTCCCGTAACGGGAGGTCGCACAGATACGCAGTATTTT
CDR3 protein: CASSPVTGGRTDTQYF

J gene: TRBJ2-1
V gene: TRBV28
clone size: .
D gene: .
CDR3 DNA: TGTGCCAGCAGATGGGGAGATTCCTACAATGAGCAGTTCTTC
CDR3 protein: CASRWGDSYNEQFF

J gene: TRBJ2-1
V gene: TRBV6-6
clone size: .
D gene: TRBD2
CDR3 DNA: TGTGCCAGCAGTTCCCCCTCCTCGGGAGGTGAGCAGTTCTTC
CDR3 protein: CASSSPSSGGEQFF

J gene: TRBJ1-1
V gene: TRBV19
clone size: .
D gene: .
CDR3 DNA: TGTGCCAGTAGTTTATGGGCAGGGGCCAGGACTGAAGCTTTCTTT
CDR3 protein: CASSLWAGARTEAFF

J gene: TRBJ2-1
V gene: TRBV11-2
clone size: .
D gene: TRBD1
CDR3 DNA: TGTGCCAGCACCAAGAACAGGGGAGTCCCCTACAATGAGCAGTTCTTC
CDR3 protein: CASTKNRGVPYNEQFF

J gene: TRBJ1-3
V gene: TRBV5-1
clone size: .
D gene: .
CDR3 DNA: TGCGCCAGCAGCTTGGCTGGGCCGGTACGGGGAAACACCATATATTTT
CDR3 protein: CASSLAGPVRGNTIYF

J gene: TRBJ2-7
V gene: TRBV12-5
clone size: .
D gene: .
CDR3 DNA: TGTGCTAGTGGTTCCATCCCGGACCCGACAGGAAAGTACGAGCAGTACTTC
CDR3 protein: CASGSIPDPTGKYEQYF

J gene: TRBJ1-2
V gene: TRBV25-1
clone size: few
D gene: TRBD1
CDR3 DNA: TGTGCCAGCAGTGAATCTCACAGGGGTGACTATGGCTACACCTTC
CDR3 protein: CASSESHRGDYGYTF

J gene: TRBJ2-7
V gene: TRBV7-8
clone size: .
D gene: .
CDR3 DNA: TGTGCCAGCAGCCGGGAACAGGGAGGGTCAGGCTACGAGCAGTACTTC
CDR3 protein: CASSREQGGSGYEQYF

J gene: TRBJ2-1
V gene: TRBV5-4
clone size: few
D gene: .
CDR3 DNA: TGTGCCAGCAGCTCAGATAGGGGGGGACACTACAATGAGCAGTTCTTC
CDR3 protein: CASSSDRGGHYNEQFF

J gene: TRBJ2-5
V gene: TRBV5-1
clone size: .
D gene: TRBD2
CDR3 DNA: TGCGCCAGCAGCACCCGACTAGCGGGATATCAAGAGACCCAGTACTTC
CDR3 protein: CASSTRLAGYQETQYF

J gene: TRBJ1-2
V gene: TRBV7-9
clone size: .
D gene: .
CDR3 DNA: TGTGCCAGCAGCTTATCGAGCTATGGCTACACCTTC
CDR3 protein: CASSLSSYGYTF

J gene: TRBJ1-3
V gene: TRBV7-2
clone size: few
D gene: .
CDR3 DNA: TGTGCCAGCAGACGGACAGCTGGAAACACCATATATTTT
CDR3 protein: CASRRTAGNTIYF

J gene: TRBJ1-2
V gene: TRBV7-2
clone size: few
D gene: TRBD1
CDR3 DNA: TGTGCCAGCAGCTTCCCGGGACAGGGGGCAAAGGGCTACACCTTC
CDR3 protein: CASSFPGQGAKGYTF

J gene: TRBJ2-4
V gene: TRBV28
clone size: .
D gene: .
CDR3 DNA: TGTGCCAGCAGTTTTCTGAATGAGCCAGGCAAAAACATTCAGTACTTC
CDR3 protein: CASSFLNEPGKNIQYF

J gene: TRBJ2-1
V gene: TRBV19
clone size: .
D gene: TRBD1
CDR3 DNA: TGTGCCAGTAGTCGTGGACAGGCTATCAATGAGCAGTTCTTC
CDR3 protein: CASSRGQAINEQFF

J gene: TRBJ2-7
V gene: TRBV11-2
clone size: few
D gene: .
CDR3 DNA: TGTGCCAGCAGCTTAGGGCTAGCCTACGAGCAGTACTTC
CDR3 protein: CASSLGLAYEQYF

J gene: TRBJ2-7
V gene: TRBV7-2
clone size: .
D gene: .
CDR3 DNA: TGTGCCAGCAGCCCCAATTCTAGAGACAGAGACGAGCAGTACTTC
CDR3 protein: CASSPNSRDRDEQYF

J gene: TRBJ1-4
V gene: TRBV28
clone size: few
D gene: .
CDR3 DNA: TGTGCCAGCAGTAGGTCCGTCGTGGGGCATGAAAAACTGTTTTTT
CDR3 protein: CASSRSVVGHEKLFF

J gene: TRBJ1-2
V gene: TRBV27
clone size: .
D gene: .
CDR3 DNA: TGTGCCAGCAGTACCCGGCGGGGGGATGGCTACACCTTC
CDR3 protein: CASSTRRGDGYTF

J gene: TRBJ2-7
V gene: TRBV28
clone size: .
D gene: .
CDR3 DNA: TGTGCCAGCAGTTTAAGGTCCGGGAGACTCTCCTACGAGCAGTACTTC
CDR3 protein: CASSLRSGRLSYEQYF

J gene: TRBJ2-5
V gene: TRBV7-7
clone size: .
D gene: .
CDR3 DNA: TGTGCCAGCAGCTCAGGACAGGGCGGGAGTGAGACCCAGTACTTC
CDR3 protein: CASSSGQGGSETQYF

J gene: TRBJ2-7
V gene: TRBV10-3
clone size: .
D gene: TRBD1
CDR3 DNA: TGTGCCATCAGGGGGACAGGCCTCTCCTACGAGCAGTACTTC
CDR3 protein: CAIRGTGLSYEQYF

J gene: TRBJ1-2
V gene: TRBV5-8
clone size: .
D gene: TRBD1
CDR3 DNA: TGTGCCAGCAGTAAGGGACAGCTGAACTATGGCTACACCTTC
CDR3 protein: CASSKGQLNYGYTF

J gene: TRBJ2-7
V gene: TRBV6-6
clone size: .
D gene: .
CDR3 DNA: TGTGCCAGCAGTTACTCGACAGGCCGTTACTCCTACGAGCAGTACTTC
CDR3 protein: CASSYSTGRYSYEQYF

J gene: TRBJ2-7
V gene: TRBV2
clone size: once
D gene: TRBD1
CDR3 DNA: TGTGCCAGCTTATCTCCGGGACAGGGGCAATCCTACGAGCAGTACTTC
CDR3 protein: CASLSPGQGQSYEQYF

J gene: TRBJ1-2
V gene: TRBV7-2
clone size: .
D gene: TRBD1
CDR3 DNA: TGTGCCAGCAGCCCCGGACCGGGACAGGGGTATGGCTACACCTTC
CDR3 protein: CASSPGPGQGYGYTF

J gene: TRBJ2-3
V gene: TRBV7-9
clone size: .
D gene: TRBD2
CDR3 DNA: TGTGCCAGCAGCCGGGGACTAGCGGGAGGGCCATCTGATACGCAGTATTTT
CDR3 protein: CASSRGLAGGPSDTQYF

J gene: TRBJ2-7
V gene: TRBV6-5
clone size: .
D gene: TRBD2
CDR3 DNA: TGTGCCAGCAGTTACCGCGCTAGCGGTTCCTACGAGCAGTACTTC
CDR3 protein: CASSYRASGSYEQYF

J gene: TRBJ2-4
V gene: TRBV2
clone size: .
D gene: TRBD1
CDR3 DNA: TGTGCCAGCAGTGTGTCAGGGGGTGGGGACATTCAGTACTTC
CDR3 protein: CASSVSGGGDIQYF

J gene: TRBJ1-6
V gene: TRBV7-2
clone size: .
D gene: TRBD1
CDR3 DNA: TGTGCCAGCAGACAGAACAGGGGGGAAGGTCGAGATTCACCCCTCCACTTT
CDR3 protein: CASRQNRGEGRDSPLHF

J gene: TRBJ2-5
V gene: TRBV7-9
clone size: .
D gene: .
CDR3 DNA: TGTGCCAGCAGCTTGTCTCAGCAAGAGACCCAGTACTTC
CDR3 protein: CASSLSQQETQYF

J gene: TRBJ1-1
V gene: TRBV5-4
clone size: .
D gene: TRBD1
CDR3 DNA: TGTGCCAGCAGCTTGGATCCGACAGGGCCTACTGAAGCTTTCTTT
CDR3 protein: CASSLDPTGPTEAFF

J gene: TRBJ2-2
V gene: TRBV7-9
clone size: .
D gene: TRBD2
CDR3 DNA: TGTGCCAGCAGCTCCCCGGGACTAGCAGGCACCGGGGAGCTGTTTTTT
CDR3 protein: CASSSPGLAGTGELFF

J gene: TRBJ2-2
V gene: TRBV5-1
clone size: .
D gene: TRBD1
CDR3 DNA: TGCGCCAGCAGCTTCTGGACAGGGGGAACCGGGGAGCTGTTTTTT
CDR3 protein: CASSFWTGGTGELFF

J gene: TRBJ1-4
V gene: TRBV30
clone size: .
D gene: .
CDR3 DNA: TGTGCCTGGAGTAAGGCGCAGCGAGTTAATGAAAAACTGTTTTTT
CDR3 protein: CAWSKAQRVNEKLFF

J gene: TRBJ1-2
V gene: TRBV4-1
clone size: .
D gene: .
CDR3 DNA: TGCGCCAGCAGCCCTCGGTCGGGAAACTATGGCTACACCTTC
CDR3 protein: CASSPRSGNYGYTF

J gene: TRBJ1-1
V gene: TRBV19
clone size: .
D gene: TRBD1
CDR3 DNA: TGTGCCAGTAGTACTAGGACAGGGGGGAACACTGAAGCTTTCTTT
CDR3 protein: CASSTRTGGNTEAFF

J gene: TRBJ1-1
V gene: TRBV5-6
clone size: once
D gene: TRBD1
CDR3 DNA: TGTGCCAGCAGCTTGGGTCTCCGGACAGGGCGATTAGGAACTGAAGCTTTCTTT
CDR3 protein: CASSLGLRTGRLGTEAFF

J gene: TRBJ2-1
V gene: TRBV30
clone size: .
D gene: .
CDR3 DNA: TGTGCCTGTATGGAGGGAAGCTCCTACAATGAGCAGTTCTTC
CDR3 protein: CACMEGSSYNEQFF

J gene: TRBJ1-3
V gene: TRBV7-2
clone size: .
D gene: .
CDR3 DNA: TGTGCCAGCAGCCCCCACACCCCTGCCGGAAACACCATATATTTT
CDR3 protein: CASSPHTPAGNTIYF

J gene: TRBJ2-5
V gene: TRBV18
clone size: .
D gene: .
CDR3 DNA: TGTGCCAGCTCAGCAGGGTACCAAGAGACCCAGTACTTC
CDR3 protein: CASSAGYQETQYF

J gene: TRBJ2-4
V gene: TRBV29-1
clone size: once
D gene: .
CDR3 DNA: TGCAGCGTTGAGACTAGAGACATTCAGTACTTC
CDR3 protein: CSVETRDIQYF

J gene: TRBJ2-7
V gene: TRBV5-4
clone size: .
D gene: TRBD2
CDR3 DNA: TGTGCCAGCAGCCGGGGGGGCCCCTTCTACGAGCAGTACTTC
CDR3 protein: CASSRGGPFYEQYF

J gene: TRBJ2-1
V gene: TRBV4-3
clone size: .
D gene: .
CDR3 DNA: TGCGCCAGCAGCCAAGAAGCTAGCGCCTCCTACAATGAGCAGTTCTTC
CDR3 protein: CASSQEASASYNEQFF

J gene: TRBJ2-1
V gene: TRBV27
clone size: .
D gene: TRBD2
CDR3 DNA: TGTGCCAGCAGCTATTCGCTAGCGGGGGATTCCTACAATGAGCAGTTCTTC
CDR3 protein: CASSYSLAGDSYNEQFF

J gene: TRBJ1-2
V gene: TRBV5-1
clone size: .
D gene: TRBD1
CDR3 DNA: TGCGCCAGCAGCCCGGACAGGAACTATGGCTACACCTTC
CDR3 protein: CASSPDRNYGYTF

J gene: TRBJ2-1
V gene: TRBV7-6
clone size: .
D gene: TRBD2
CDR3 DNA: TGTGCCAGCAGCTTTAGCGGGGGGGGATACAATGAGCAGTTCTTC
CDR3 protein: CASSFSGGGYNEQFF

J gene: TRBJ1-1
V gene: TRBV7-2
clone size: .
D gene: TRBD1
CDR3 DNA: TGTGCCAGCAGCTTGACAGGGCGGCACACTGAAGCTTTCTTT
CDR3 protein: CASSLTGRHTEAFF

J gene: TRBJ2-1
V gene: TRBV28
clone size: .
D gene: .
CDR3 DNA: TGTGCCAGCAGTTTAGGTATTAGCGGCAATGAGCAGTTCTTC
CDR3 protein: CASSLGISGNEQFF

J gene: TRBJ2-7
V gene: TRBV30
clone size: .
D gene: .
CDR3 DNA: TGTGCCTGGAGTGCCGGGACCTACGAGCAGTACTTC
CDR3 protein: CAWSAGTYEQYF

J gene: TRBJ1-2
V gene: TRBV28
clone size: few
D gene: TRBD1
CDR3 DNA: TGTGCCAGCAGCTTTTTGCAGGGGGTTGATGGCTACACCTTC
CDR3 protein: CASSFLQGVDGYTF

J gene: TRBJ2-5
V gene: TRBV28
clone size: .
D gene: .
CDR3 DNA: TGTGCCAGCAGTAAGACTAATGAGCAGTACTTC
CDR3 protein: CASSKTNEQYF